This TCR beta chain was sequenced during a study of blood T cell repertoires in COVID-19. Measured with immunoSEQ multiplex PCR; TCRdb has only the in-frame clones, and not every one. The table shows about 190,000 clones, with less than 85% occurring only once. J was trimmed by 7 bases and V by 6 bases; bases with no gene match: 9. Germline V gives CDR1 LNHDA, CDR2 SQIVND (reference sequence). The length of the CDR3 is 14 residues. The TCR originated in a woman aged 80 or over with active or convalescent COVID-19. This chain links TRBV19 with TRBJ2-5, with 9 bases aligning to TRBD1. The sample was peripheral blood. The CDR3 loop reads CASSHRTGVGTQYF. The CDR3 nucleotides read TGTGCCAGTAGCCATCGGACAGGGGTCGGGACCCAGTACTTC. The full variable domain, in which reference TRBV19 and TRBJ2-5 provide the parts outside the CDR3, is DGGITQSPKYLFRKEGQNVTLSCEQNLNHDAMYWYRQDPGQGLRLIYYSQIVNDFQKGDIAEGYSVSREKKESFPLTVTSAQKNPTAFYLCASSHRTGVGTQYFGPGTRLLVL.